This TCR beta chain emerged from a study of blood T cell repertoires in COVID-19. About the study: The United States, Italy and Spain were the sources of the acute and convalescent COVID-19 samples. PBMCs, B-cell-depleted T cells, or T cells provided the cDNA or gDNA that made up the material.

CDR3 length equals 15 residues. Germline CDR1 and CDR2: MNHEY and SMNVEV (reference sequence). The V end was cut by 4 bases, the J end by 5 bases, with 17 bases between. Original processing methods: Estimates of nucleated cell counts were drawn from the amplification of reference gene primers. TCRdb keeps only in-frame clones here, not all; method: immunoSEQ multiplex PCR. The DNA gave D and trimming, while V, J and clone size come from that table. Seen here are about 89,000 clones, approximately 84% observed once, and the top ten hold about 10%. The sequenced sample was peripheral blood. J is TRBJ1-1 and V is TRBV27; maybe TRBD1 (5 bases). This sequence was found in a man between 65 and 80 years old with acute or convalescent COVID-19. The CDR3 spells CASSSSTWGRTEAFF. In nucleotides, the CDR3 is TGTGCCAGCAGTTCCTCCACTTGGGGGAGGACTGAAGCTTTCTTT.